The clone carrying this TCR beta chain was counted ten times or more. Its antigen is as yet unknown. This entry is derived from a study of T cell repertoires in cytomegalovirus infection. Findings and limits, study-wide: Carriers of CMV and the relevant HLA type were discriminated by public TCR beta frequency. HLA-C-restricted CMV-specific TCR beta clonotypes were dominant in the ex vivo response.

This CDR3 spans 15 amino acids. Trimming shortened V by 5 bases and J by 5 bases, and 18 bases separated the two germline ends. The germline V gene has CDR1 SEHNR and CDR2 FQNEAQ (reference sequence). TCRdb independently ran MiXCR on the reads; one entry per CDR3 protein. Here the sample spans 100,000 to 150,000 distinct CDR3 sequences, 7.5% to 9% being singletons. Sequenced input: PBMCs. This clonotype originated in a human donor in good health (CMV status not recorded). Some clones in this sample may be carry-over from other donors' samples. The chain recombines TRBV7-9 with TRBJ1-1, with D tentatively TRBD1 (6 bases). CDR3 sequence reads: CASSLPAGVGTEAFF. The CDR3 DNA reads TGTGCCAGCAGCCTACCCGCAGGGGTTGGGACTGAAGCTTTCTTT.